These 20 T cell receptor beta chains were all obtained from the same sample, sequenced in a study of T cell responses to AZD1222 COVID-19 vaccine. The protocol was immunoSEQ multiplex PCR, while the TCRdb copy is restricted to in-frame clones and leaves out a portion. The sample carries about 100,000 clones, approximately 83% recorded once. The sequences come from peripheral blood, collected on day 0 of AZD1222 vaccination. These TCRs come from an adult in good health.

This chain's CDR3 is CASSSQGTEAFF. In nucleotides, the CDR3 is TGTGCCAGCTCCTCGCAGGGAACTGAAGCTTTCTTT. The J gene is TRBJ1-1, the V gene TRBV12-3 or TRBV12-4, with a possible D match to TRBD1 (5 bases). With 8 bases removed from V and 5 bases from J, the gap between germline ends came to 12 bases. There are 12 residues in the CDR3.

This chain joins TRBV5-8 and TRBJ2-4, with D maybe TRBD1 (5 bases). CDR1 is SGHTS and CDR2 is YDEGEE in the germline V gene. This CDR3 is 14 amino acids long. The V gene lost 3 bases and the J gene lost 2 bases, with 9 bases spanning the gap. The CDR3 is CASSSDRPKNIQYF. DNA for the CDR3: TGTGCCAGCAGCTCCGACAGACCCAAAAACATTCAGTACTTC.

The CDR3 protein is CASSLTGKAFF. The CDR3 coding sequence is TGTGCCAGCAGTTTGACAGGTAAAGCTTTCTTT. This chain joins TRBV12-3 or TRBV12-4 and TRBJ1-1; the D gene is possibly TRBD1 (6 bases). V shed 3 bases and J shed 9 bases, with 8 bases lying between them. This CDR3 is built from 11 residues.

The chain has TRBV23-1 and TRBJ1-2, with D perhaps TRBD1 (6 bases). TRBV23-1 is marked as an open reading frame, function uncertain. This CDR3 contains 18 residues. Between the trimmed V and J ends, which lost 1 base and 1 base, there was a span of 19 bases. The CDR3 DNA follows: TGCGCCAGCAGTCAATATAAGTGTGGGGGCAACGGTAACTATGGCTACACCTTC. It yields the protein CASSQYKCGGNGNYGYTF.

This chain joins TRBV6-1 and TRBJ2-7; weak D call: TRBD1 (5 bases). The germline V gene has CDR1 MNHNS and CDR2 SASEGT. The CDR3 covers 15 residues. V was shortened by 0 bases and J by 0 bases, with 9 bases between the two germline ends. The CDR3 protein is CASSEAWTFSYEQYF. In DNA form, the CDR3 reads TGTGCCAGCAGTGAAGCGTGGACATTCTCCTACGAGCAGTACTTC.

The CDR3 DNA is TGTGCCAGCAGCTTCCCGGGACTAGCGGGGGAAACGCAGTATTTT. Protein: CASSFPGLAGETQYF. The gene calls are TRBV7-8 and TRBJ2-3; 14 bases line up with TRBD2. CDR1 is SGHVS and CDR2 is FQNEAQ in the germline V gene. Trimming took 3 bases from V and 9 from J; bases not matched to a gene: 5. This CDR3 spans 15 amino acids. Filled out from reference TRBV7-8 and TRBJ2-3, the complete variable domain reads GAGVSQSPRYKVAKRGQDVALRCDPISGHVSLFWYQQALGQGPEFLTYFQNEAQLDKSGLPSDRFFAERPEGSVSTLKIQRTQQEDSAVYLCASSFPGLAGETQYFGPGTRLTVL.

The rearrangement uses TRBV5-6 and TRBJ2-7; no definite D call. The V gene lost 1 base and the J gene lost 0 bases, with 8 bases spanning the gap. The CDR3 extends over 14 amino acids. Germline loops: CDR1 SGHDT, CDR2 YYEEEE. CDR3 sequence (DNA): TGTGCCAGCAGCTTGTCACGGACCTCCTACGAGCAGTACTTC. Its protein is CASSLSRTSYEQYF.

The chain carries TRBV6-5 and TRBJ1-2; D gene ambiguous. Germline V gene lookup returns CDR1 MNHEY and CDR2 SVGAGI. This CDR3 is 11 amino acids long. Trimming pared 6 bases from V and 0 bases from J, leaving 2 bases between. The CDR3 protein is CASRTNYGYTF. The CDR3 region has the DNA TGTGCCAGCAGGACTAACTATGGCTACACCTTC.

This sequence joins TRBV19 and TRBJ1-1; 8 positions agree with TRBD1. Germline CDR1 reads LNHDA; CDR2 reads SQIVND (reference sequence). V gave up 6 bases and J gave up 7 bases; unmatched junction bases: 7. The CDR3 consists of 13 residues. CDR3 nucleotides: TGTGCCAGTAGACTCGATGGGACAGGTGAAGCTTTCTTT. It specifies CASRLDGTGEAFF.

The rearrangement uses TRBV28 and TRBJ2-3; D not resolved. This CDR3 comprises 12 residues. V was clipped by 8 bases and J by 2 bases, with 8 bases between them. Germline assignment: CDR1 MDHEN and CDR2 SYDVKM. The CDR3 sequence is CASFGSTDTQYF. The CDR3 nucleotides read TGTGCCAGCTTCGGGTCCACAGATACGCAGTATTTT. The complete variable domain, with remaining parts taken from reference TRBV28 and TRBJ2-3, reads DVKVTQSSRYLVKRTGEKVFLECVQDMDHENMFWYRQDPGLGLRLIYFSYDVKMKEKGDIPEGYSVSREKKERFSLILESASTNQTSMYLCASFGSTDTQYFGPGTRLTVL.

The genes are TRBV7-9 and TRBJ1-4, with D possibly being TRBD1 (6 bases). V was cut by 6 bases and J by 8 bases, with 25 bases left in between. CDR1 and CDR2 from the germline V gene are SEHNR and FQNEAQ (reference sequence). This CDR3 has 17 amino acids. CDR3 DNA: TGTGCCAGCAGTCCCCCAAGCCCCGGGACACGGAAAGAAAAACTGTTTTTT. It is translated as CASSPPSPGTRKEKLFF.

The chain carries TRBV7-2 and TRBJ1-1; tentative D call: TRBD1 (5 bases). CDR3 size: 15 residues. Per germline, CDR1 SGHTA and CDR2 FQGNSA. Trimming removed 2 bases from V and 4 bases from J, with 14 bases in between. The CDR3 sequence: CASSLSPGSSTEAFF. DNA of the CDR3: TGTGCCAGCAGCTTAAGCCCAGGGAGCTCCACTGAAGCTTTCTTT.

The rearrangement links TRBV10-3 to TRBJ1-2, with D unclear. Germline CDR1 reads ENHRY; CDR2 reads SYGVKD. Trimming cost V 10 bases and J 4 bases, with 16 bases left between them. This CDR3 comprises 13 residues. The CDR3 nucleotides are TGTGCCAACTGGTTGGGATCAGGCTATGGCTACACCTTC. Encoded protein: CANWLGSGYGYTF.

In this sample, this clone turned up a few times. The gene calls are TRBV7-2 and TRBJ1-4, with 9 positions matching TRBD1. V shed 9 bases, J shed 8 bases, and the junction held 7 bases outside the gene matches. The germline CDR1 and CDR2 sequences are SGHTA and FQGNSA. CDR3 length equals 13 residues. This chain's CDR3 is CASMGQGGEKLFF. The CDR3 DNA reads TGTGCCAGTATGGGACAGGGAGGAGAAAAACTGTTTTTT.

This chain links TRBV6-4 with TRBJ2-1; 7 bases match TRBD2. J was trimmed by 6 bases and V by 0 bases; bases with no gene match: 2. CDR1 is MRHNA and CDR2 is SNTAGT in the germline V gene. This CDR3 has 14 residues. Here the CDR3 reads CASSDSAGANEQFF. CDR3 bases: TGTGCCAGCAGTGACTCGGCGGGAGCCAATGAGCAGTTCTTC.

V is TRBV5-4 and J is TRBJ2-2; perhaps TRBD2 as D (5 bases). CDR3 length equals 14 residues. Germline CDR1 is SGHNT and CDR2 is YYREEE (reference sequence). Trimming removed 1 base from V and 7 bases from J, with 11 bases in between. CDR3 sequence: CASSLSGLGGELFF. CDR3 sequence (DNA): TGTGCCAGCAGCTTGTCGGGGTTGGGCGGGGAGCTGTTTTTT. Supplemented by reference TRBV5-4 and TRBJ2-2, the full variable domain reads ETGVTQSPTHLIKTRGQQVTLRCSSQSGHNTVSWYQQALGQGPQFIFQYYREEENGRGNFPPRFSGLQFPNYSSELNVNALELDDSALYLCASSLSGLGGELFFGEGSRLTVL.

The chain employs TRBV29-1 and TRBJ1-2; D remains unclear. Deletions cut 5 bases from V and 2 bases from J, with 9 bases between. The CDR3 is 12 amino acids. The germline gives CDR1 SQVTM, CDR2 ANQGSEA. The CDR3 sequence is CSVIGQNYGYTF. The DNA of the CDR3 is TGCAGCGTTATCGGGCAGAACTATGGCTACACCTTC.

The chain recombines TRBV5-8 with TRBJ1-3; no firm D call. Trimming stripped 2 bases from V and 3 bases from J, with 12 bases between. The CDR3 length is 15 residues. CDR1 is SGHTS, CDR2 YDEGEE, per germline. The CDR3 DNA follows: TGTGCCAGCAGCTTATGGGTGTCGAGTGGAAACACCATATATTTT. It yields the protein CASSLWVSSGNTIYF.

The rearrangement uses TRBV11-1 and TRBJ2-2; D remains ambiguous. This CDR3 region has 14 residues. Trimming shortened V by 2 bases and J by 3 bases, and 7 bases separated the two germline ends. Germline V gene lookup returns CDR1 SGHAT and CDR2 FQDESV (reference sequence). In DNA, the CDR3 is TGTGCCAGCAGCTTAAACACGTACACCGGGGAGCTGTTTTTT. Its protein is CASSLNTYTGELFF.

This chain connects TRBV7-2 to TRBJ1-6; 9 bases match TRBD1. The CDR3 contains 14 residues. V gave up 4 bases and J gave up 6 bases; unmatched junction bases: 1. Germline values: CDR1 SGHTA, CDR2 FQGNSA. The CDR3 nucleotides read TGTGCCAGCAGCTGGACAGGGGTTAATTCACCCCTCCACTTT. It specifies CASSWTGVNSPLHF.